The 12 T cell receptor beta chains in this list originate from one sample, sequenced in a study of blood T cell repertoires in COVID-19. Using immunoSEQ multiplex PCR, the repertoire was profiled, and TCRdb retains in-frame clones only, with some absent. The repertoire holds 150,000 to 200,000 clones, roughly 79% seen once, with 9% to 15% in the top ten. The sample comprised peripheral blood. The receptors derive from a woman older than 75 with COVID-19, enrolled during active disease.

CDR3 coding DNA: TGCGCCAGCAGCTTGTGGCATGGCAATGAGCAGTTCTTC. This encodes CASSLWHGNEQFF. This chain connects TRBV5-1 to TRBJ2-1, with D uncertain. V lost 1 base, J lost 6 bases, and 8 bases lay in between. This CDR3 contains 13 residues. Germline V gives CDR1 SGHRS, CDR2 YFSETQ. Full variable domain (rest looked up from reference TRBV5-1 and TRBJ2-1): KAGVTQTPRYLIKTRGQQVTLSCSPISGHRSVSWYQQTPGQGLQFLFEYFSETQRNKGNFPGRFSGRQFSNSRSEMNVSTLELGDSALYLCASSLWHGNEQFFGPGTRLTVL.

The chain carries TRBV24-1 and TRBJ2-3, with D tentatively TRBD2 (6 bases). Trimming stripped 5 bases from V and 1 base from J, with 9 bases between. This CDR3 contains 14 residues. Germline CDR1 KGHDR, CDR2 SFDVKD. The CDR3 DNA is TGTGCCACCAGTGGGAGGGGTGGCACAGATACGCAGTATTTT. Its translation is CATSGRGGTDTQYF.

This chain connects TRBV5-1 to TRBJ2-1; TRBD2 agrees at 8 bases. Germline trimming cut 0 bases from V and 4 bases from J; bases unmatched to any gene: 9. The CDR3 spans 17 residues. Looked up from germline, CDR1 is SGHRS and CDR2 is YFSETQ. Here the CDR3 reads CASSLGGLAGLYNEQFF. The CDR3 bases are TGCGCCAGCAGCTTGGGGGGTCTAGCGGGCCTATACAATGAGCAGTTCTTC.

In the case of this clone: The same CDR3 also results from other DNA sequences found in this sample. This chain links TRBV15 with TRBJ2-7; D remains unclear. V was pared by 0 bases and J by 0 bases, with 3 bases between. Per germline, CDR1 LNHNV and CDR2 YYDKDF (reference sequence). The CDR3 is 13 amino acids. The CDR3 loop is CATSRDSSYEQYF. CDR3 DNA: TGTGCCACCAGCAGAGACAGCTCCTACGAGCAGTACTTC. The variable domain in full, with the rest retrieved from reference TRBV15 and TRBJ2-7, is DAMVIQNPRYQVTQFGKPVTLSCSQTLNHNVMYWYQQKSSQAPKLLFHYYDKDFNNEADTPDNFQSRRPNTSFCFLDIRSPGLGDTAMYLCATSRDSSYEQYFGPGTRLTVT.

CDR3 bases: TGTGCCAGCAGCTTATCCCAGGTCTCTGGAAACACCATATATTTT. It yields the protein CASSLSQVSGNTIYF. The chain has TRBV7-9 and TRBJ1-3; D is ambiguous. Deletions cut 2 bases from V and 0 bases from J, with 8 bases between. Per the germline V gene, CDR1 is SEHNR and CDR2 is FQNEAQ (reference sequence). The CDR3 is 15 amino acids.

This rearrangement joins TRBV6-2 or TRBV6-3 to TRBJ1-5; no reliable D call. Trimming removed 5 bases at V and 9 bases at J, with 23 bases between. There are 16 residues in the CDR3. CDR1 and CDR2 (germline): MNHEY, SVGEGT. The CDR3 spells CASSSRLVFGSLPQHF. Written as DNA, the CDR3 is TGTGCCAGCAGTAGCCGACTGGTCTTCGGAAGCTTGCCCCAGCATTTT.

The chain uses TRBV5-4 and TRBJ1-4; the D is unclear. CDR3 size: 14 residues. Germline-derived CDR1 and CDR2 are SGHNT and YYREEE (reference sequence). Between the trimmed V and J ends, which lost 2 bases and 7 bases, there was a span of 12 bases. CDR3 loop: CASSFGGLVEKLFF. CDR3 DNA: TGTGCCAGCAGCTTCGGAGGGTTGGTTGAAAAACTGTTTTTT. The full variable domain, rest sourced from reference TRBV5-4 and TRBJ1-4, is ETGVTQSPTHLIKTRGQQVTLRCSSQSGHNTVSWYQQALGQGPQFIFQYYREEENGRGNFPPRFSGLQFPNYSSELNVNALELDDSALYLCASSFGGLVEKLFFGSGTQLSVL.

Here the CDR3 reads CATSERTGLGGYTF. Here the CDR3 DNA reads TGTGCCACCAGTGAGCGAACAGGGCTTGGCGGCTACACCTTC. This chain connects TRBV24-1 to TRBJ1-2, with D tentatively TRBD1 (6 bases). The V gene's germline CDR1 is KGHDR and CDR2 SFDVKD. The CDR3 sequence is 14 residues long. Trimming stripped 4 bases from V and 8 bases from J, with 16 bases between.

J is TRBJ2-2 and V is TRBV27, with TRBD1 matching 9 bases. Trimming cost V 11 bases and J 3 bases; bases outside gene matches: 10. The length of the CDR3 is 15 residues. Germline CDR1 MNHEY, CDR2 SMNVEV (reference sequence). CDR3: CACNRDRADTGELFF. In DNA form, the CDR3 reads TGTGCCTGCAACCGGGACAGGGCGGACACCGGGGAGCTGTTTTTT.

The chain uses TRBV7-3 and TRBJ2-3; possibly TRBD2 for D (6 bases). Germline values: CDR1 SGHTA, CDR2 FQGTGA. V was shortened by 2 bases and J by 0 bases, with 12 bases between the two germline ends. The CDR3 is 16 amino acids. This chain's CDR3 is CASSLAGLPSTDTQYF. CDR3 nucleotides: TGTGCCAGCAGCTTAGCCGGACTACCCAGCACAGATACGCAGTATTTT.

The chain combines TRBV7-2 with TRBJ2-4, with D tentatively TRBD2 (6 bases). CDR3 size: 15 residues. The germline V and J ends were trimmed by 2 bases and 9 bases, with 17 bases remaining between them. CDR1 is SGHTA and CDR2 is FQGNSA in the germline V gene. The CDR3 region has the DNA TGTGCCAGCAGCTTATTGGCGGGGCGATCGAGCATTCAGTACTTC. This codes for CASSLLAGRSSIQYF.

DNA for the CDR3: TGTGCCAGCAGCTCGGCAGGGTCCTACAATGAGCAGTTCTTC. Amino acid sequence: CASSSAGSYNEQFF. This chain joins TRBV7-6 and TRBJ2-1, with D possibly matching TRBD1 (5 bases). Germline V gene lookup returns CDR1 SGHVS and CDR2 FNYEAQ. Trimming pared 4 bases from V and 1 base from J, leaving 8 bases between. The length of the CDR3 is 14 residues.